Listed below are T cell receptor beta chains from one sample, sequenced in a study of T cell responses to AZD1222 COVID-19 vaccine. Assay used: immunoSEQ multiplex PCR; TCRdb lists only in-frame clones, some missing. The sample contains some 98,000 clones, roughly 90% of which appear only once. Sequencing used peripheral blood, obtained on day 0 of AZD1222 vaccination. The receptors shown here come from an adult in good health. CDR3s include the opening cysteine and the closing phenylalanine or tryptophan. D genes are given only for firm matches. The size field is filled for only some rows; it gives once, few, many or a size class.

NA | TRBJ2-7 | NA | TRBV7-2 | CASSSIPGTYEQYF | TGTGCCAGCAGCTCGATACCTGGGACCTACGAGCAGTACTTC
once | TRBJ2-7 | TRBD1 | TRBV5-6 | CASSLKGTGSANF | TGTGCCAGCAGCTTGAAAGGGACAGGTTCGGCTAACTTC
NA | TRBJ2-6 | NA | TRBV7-2 | CASSSSGANVLTF | TGTGCCAGCAGTAGCTCTGGGGCCAACGTCCTGACTTTC
once | TRBJ2-2 | TRBD1 | TRBV2 | CASSTPDRAGELFF | TGTGCCAGCAGCACCCCTGACAGGGCCGGGGAGCTGTTTTTT
once | TRBJ2-1 | NA | TRBV11-2 | CASSFRAGSYNEQFF | TGTGCCAGCAGCTTTAGGGCAGGCTCCTACAATGAGCAGTTCTTC
once | TRBJ2-7 | TRBD1 | TRBV6-5 | CATRQGMVPLEQYF | TGTGCCACCAGACAGGGTATGGTTCCCCTGGAGCAGTACTTC
NA | TRBJ2-7 | NA | TRBV6-1 | CASSENVWGYEQYF | TGTGCCAGCAGTGAAAATGTTTGGGGCTACGAGCAGTACTTC
NA | TRBJ2-2 | NA | TRBV4-2 | CASSPLTGELFF | TGTGCCAGCAGCCCCTTAACCGGGGAGCTGTTTTTT
NA | TRBJ2-3 | NA | TRBV30 | CAWSQFRDTQYF | TGTGCCTGGAGTCAGTTCCGAGATACGCAGTATTTT
NA | TRBJ2-2 | NA | TRBV2 | CASTRSSPTGELFF | TGTGCCAGCACCCGATCAAGTCCGACCGGGGAGCTGTTTTTT
NA | TRBJ2-7 | TRBD1 | TRBV19 | CASSAAGTGKNEQYF | TGTGCCAGTAGTGCCGCCGGGACAGGGAAGAACGAGCAGTACTTC
NA | TRBJ2-1 | TRBD2 | TRBV19 | CASSIDRGLAGLRYNEQFF | TGTGCCAGTAGTATAGATCGCGGACTAGCGGGGCTGCGCTACAATGAGCAGTTCTTC
NA | TRBJ2-1 | TRBD2 | TRBV28 | CASSLSGGGNNEQFF | TGTGCCAGCAGTTTATCGGGCGGGGGAAACAATGAGCAGTTCTTC
NA | TRBJ1-1 | NA | TRBV5-4 | CASSPPGQMNTEAFF | TGTGCCAGCAGTCCGCCGGGACAAATGAACACTGAAGCTTTCTTT
few | TRBJ2-3 | NA | TRBV27 | CASSFIGTDTQYF | TGTGCCAGCAGTTTCATAGGGACAGATACGCAGTATTTT
NA | TRBJ1-6 | NA | TRBV2 | CASSGFNSPLHF | TGTGCCAGCAGTGGTTTCAATTCACCCCTCCACTTT
NA | TRBJ2-7 | TRBD2 | TRBV30 | CAWSTGLAGGTYEQYF | TGTGCCTGGAGTACAGGACTAGCGGGGGGCACCTACGAGCAGTACTTC
NA | TRBJ1-2 | NA | TRBV12-3/TRBV12-4 | CASSPGSNYGYTF | TGTGCCAGCAGTCCGGGCAGCAACTATGGCTACACCTTC
NA | TRBJ1-5 | NA | TRBV28 | CASSSGAGINQPQHF | TGTGCCAGCAGTTCAGGGGCAGGGATCAATCAGCCCCAGCATTTT
NA | TRBJ2-1 | NA | TRBV3-1/TRBV3-2 | CASSQVVRSEQFF | TGTGCCAGCAGCCAAGTTGTACGATCCGAGCAGTTCTTC
once | TRBJ2-5 | NA | TRBV5-4 | CASSIGQRETQYF | TGTGCCAGCAGCATCGGACAGCGAGAGACCCAGTACTTC
NA | TRBJ2-7 | TRBD1 | TRBV19 | CASSTRDRGLGVSYEQYF | TGTGCCAGTAGTACCCGTGACAGGGGGCTAGGAGTGTCCTACGAGCAGTACTTC
NA | TRBJ2-7 | NA | TRBV10-1 | CASSESRRGTYEQYF | TGCGCCAGCAGTGAGTCGCGGAGGGGAACCTACGAGCAGTACTTC
NA | TRBJ1-5 | TRBD1 | TRBV6-2/TRBV6-3 | CASSYPGQGDQPQHF | TGTGCCAGCAGTTACCCGGGACAGGGAGATCAGCCCCAGCATTTT
NA | TRBJ2-7 | TRBD2 | TRBV5-4 | CASSAGLAGVSSYEQYF | TGTGCCAGCAGCGCGGGACTAGCGGGGGTGAGCTCCTACGAGCAGTACTTC
NA | TRBJ2-1 | TRBD2 | TRBV9 | CASSVVSGGGVSYNEQFF | TGTGCCAGCAGCGTAGTCAGCGGGGGGGGAGTGTCCTACAATGAGCAGTTCTTC
NA | TRBJ2-1 | NA | TRBV30 | CAWSDRPGTEQFF | TGTGCCTGGAGTGACCGACCCGGGACCGAGCAGTTCTTC
once | TRBJ2-1 | TRBD2 | TRBV24-1 | CATSDNFSAGGPNEQFF | TGTGCCACCAGTGATAATTTTTCGGCGGGGGGGCCTAATGAGCAGTTCTTC
NA | TRBJ2-1 | NA | TRBV27 | CASKTWGGDEQFF | TGTGCCAGCAAGACGTGGGGCGGAGATGAGCAGTTCTTC
NA | TRBJ2-3 | TRBD2 | TRBV5-1 | CASSFRAGGPGTDTQYF | TGCGCCAGCAGCTTCCGAGCGGGGGGGCCGGGCACAGATACGCAGTATTTT
NA | TRBJ2-7 | NA | TRBV28 | CASSDSYYEQYF | TGTGCCAGCAGCGACAGTTACTACGAGCAGTACTTC
NA | TRBJ2-7 | NA | TRBV18 | CASSPQGLEQYF | TGTGCCAGCTCACCGCAAGGCCTCGAGCAGTACTTC
NA | TRBJ1-1 | TRBD1 | TRBV27 | CASSGRTGLTNTEAFF | TGTGCCAGCAGTGGGCGGACAGGGTTAACGAACACTGAAGCTTTCTTT
once | TRBJ2-2 | NA | TRBV19 | CASSTGLGELFF | TGTGCCAGTAGTACAGGGCTTGGGGAGCTGTTTTTT
NA | TRBJ2-4 | NA | TRBV4-3 | CASSQENLGGGLAKNIQYF | TGCGCCAGCAGCCAAGAGAACTTGGGCGGGGGCCTCGCCAAAAACATTCAGTACTTC
NA | TRBJ2-5 | NA | TRBV6-6 | CASSPGLQETQYF | TGTGCCAGCAGCCCCGGCCTCCAAGAGACCCAGTACTTC
once | TRBJ2-7 | TRBD2 | TRBV6-1 | CASSETWGGSYEQYF | TGTGCCAGCAGTGAAACATGGGGGGGCTCCTACGAGCAGTACTTC
NA | TRBJ2-2 | NA | TRBV7-2 | CASSLSPALGGELFF | TGTGCCAGCAGCTTAAGCCCAGCCTTGGGCGGGGAGCTGTTTTTT
once | TRBJ1-1 | NA | TRBV6-2/TRBV6-3 | CASSYGGGTEAFF | TGTGCCAGCAGTTACGGGGGAGGCACTGAAGCTTTCTTT
NA | TRBJ1-4 | TRBD1 | TRBV18 | CASSKEQGQTNEKLFF | TGTGCCAGCTCCAAGGAACAGGGGCAAACTAATGAAAAACTGTTTTTT
NA | TRBJ1-1 | NA | TRBV5-1 | CASSLLGAEAFF | TGCGCCAGCAGCTTGCTGGGGGCGGAAGCTTTCTTT
NA | TRBJ1-5 | NA | TRBV10-3 | CAISESDQPQHF | TGTGCCATCAGTGAGTCGGATCAGCCCCAGCATTTT
NA | TRBJ1-2 | TRBD1 | TRBV5-6 | CASSLTGEPRGYTF | TGTGCCAGCAGCTTGACAGGGGAGCCGCGAGGCTACACCTTC
NA | TRBJ1-1 | NA | TRBV3-1/TRBV3-2 | CASSQDRGWTEAFF | TGTGCCAGCAGCCAAGATCGGGGTTGGACTGAAGCTTTCTTT
NA | TRBJ1-1 | NA | TRBV6-2/TRBV6-3 | CASSYDTLNTEAFF | TGTGCCAGCAGTTACGACACCCTGAACACTGAAGCTTTCTTT
NA | TRBJ2-3 | NA | TRBV6-5 | CASSHNPLRADTQYF | TGTGCCAGCAGTCATAACCCCCTTCGGGCGGATACGCAGTATTTT
NA | TRBJ2-3 | TRBD2 | TRBV5-1 | CASSLGLAGVDTQYF | TGCGCCAGCAGCCTTGGACTAGCGGGGGTGGATACGCAGTATTTT
once | TRBJ2-3 | TRBD2 | TRBV5-1 | CASSLAELAGGVTDTQYF | TGCGCCAGCAGCTTGGCAGAACTAGCGGGGGGTGTAACAGATACGCAGTATTTT
NA | TRBJ2-5 | NA | TRBV12-3/TRBV12-4 | CASSSMGKETQYF | TGTGCCAGCAGTTCCATGGGGAAAGAGACCCAGTACTTC
NA | TRBJ2-2 | NA | TRBV11-2 | CASSFGGSAGELFF | TGTGCCAGCAGCTTTGGGGGTTCAGCCGGGGAGCTGTTTTTT
NA | TRBJ2-3 | TRBD1 | TRBV6-2/TRBV6-3 | CASSLTGGSADTQYF | TGTGCCAGCAGTCTGACAGGGGGGAGCGCAGATACGCAGTATTTT
once | TRBJ1-5 | NA | TRBV19 | CASSRVRPSNQPQHF | TGTGCCAGTAGTAGGGTCAGGCCTAGCAATCAGCCCCAGCATTTT
NA | TRBJ2-7 | TRBD2 | TRBV19 | CASSERGGSYEQYF | TGTGCCAGTAGTGAGCGGGGGGGCTCCTACGAGCAGTACTTC
NA | TRBJ1-2 | TRBD1 | TRBV29-1 | CSVRTTGGHGYTF | TGCAGCGTCCGTACGACAGGGGGCCATGGCTACACCTTC
NA | TRBJ2-7 | TRBD1 | TRBV19 | CASSLDRTFPYEQYF | TGTGCCAGTAGTCTGGACAGGACTTTTCCCTACGAGCAGTACTTC
NA | TRBJ2-3 | NA | TRBV6-5 | CASSRGGTHTDTQYF | TGTGCCAGCAGTAGGGGGGGGACCCACACAGATACGCAGTATTTT